Below are 8 T cell receptor beta chains sequenced from a single sample in a study of T cell responses to AZD1222 COVID-19 vaccine. Some clones are missing from TCRdb's copy, which holds only in-frame ones; the method was immunoSEQ multiplex PCR. The table shows around 94,000 clones, with roughly 84% occurring only once. Sequencing used peripheral blood, obtained on day 0 of AZD1222 vaccination. The receptors derive from an adult in good health.

This rearrangement joins TRBV3-1 (or the pseudogene TRBV3-2) to TRBJ1-2; 9 bases line up with TRBD1. CDR3 length: 13 amino acids. V lost 5 bases, J lost 6 bases, and 4 bases stayed unmatched. The V gene's germline CDR1 is LGHDT and CDR2 YNNKEL (reference sequence). The CDR3 protein is CASSKGQGNGYTF. The CDR3, as DNA: TGTGCCAGCAGCAAGGGACAGGGAAATGGCTACACCTTC.

The V call is TRBV30, the J call TRBJ2-5, with 8 bases that match TRBD1. Germline CDR1 and CDR2: GTSNPN and SVGIG (reference sequence). V gave up 4 bases and J gave up 8 bases; unmatched junction bases: 15. The CDR3 has 15 amino acids. CDR3 in amino acids: CAWKSGSNRGDTQYF. In nucleotides, the CDR3 is TGTGCCTGGAAATCTGGGAGTAACAGGGGGGACACCCAGTACTTC.

The V gene is TRBV20-1, the J gene TRBJ1-1; possibly TRBD1 for D (5 bases). Trimming took 3 bases from V and 2 from J, leaving 16 bases between them. Germline loops: CDR1 DFQATT, CDR2 SNEGSKA (reference sequence). The CDR3 has 15 amino acids. CDR3 region: CSASLNRIVNTEAFF. The CDR3 DNA is TGCAGTGCTAGTTTAAACAGGATCGTCAACACTGAAGCTTTCTTT.

The chain has TRBV11-2 and TRBJ1-4; weak D call: TRBD1 (5 bases). This CDR3 is built from 13 residues. Germline V gives CDR1 SGHAT, CDR2 FQNNGV. Between the trimmed V and J ends, which lost 5 bases and 6 bases, there was a span of 10 bases. In DNA, the CDR3 is TGTGCCAGCAGCCAGGGAGGGTATGAAAAACTGTTTTTT. Residues: CASSQGGYEKLFF.

This sequence joins TRBV11-3 and TRBJ2-1, with TRBD2 matching 13 bases. The J segment lost 7 bases and the V segment lost 5 bases, leaving 5 bases of the junction unmatched. There are 15 residues in the CDR3. Germline lookup yields CDR1 SGHNT and CDR2 YENEEA. The CDR3 loop reads CASSQPGLAGNEQFF. The CDR3 bases are TGTGCCAGCAGCCAACCGGGACTAGCGGGAAATGAGCAGTTCTTC.

The V and J genes are TRBV19 and TRBJ1-1; D call uncertain. V dropped 4 bases and J dropped 12 bases, with 24 bases sitting between them. This CDR3 is built from 15 residues. CDR1 is LNHDA and CDR2 is SQIVND in the germline V gene (reference sequence). The CDR3 loop is CASSRVSAADVAPFF. DNA of the CDR3: TGTGCCAGTAGTAGGGTTTCGGCGGCGGACGTCGCGCCTTTCTTT. The full variable domain, its missing parts supplied by reference TRBV19 and TRBJ1-1, is DGGITQSPKYLFRKEGQNVTLSCEQNLNHDAMYWYRQDPGQGLRLIYYSQIVNDFQKGDIAEGYSVSREKKESFPLTVTSAQKNPTAFYLCASSRVSAADVAPFFGQGTRLTVV.

This sequence joins TRBV18 and TRBJ1-6; 9 nucleotides line up with TRBD1. This CDR3 contains 15 residues. Germline V CDR1 and CDR2: KGHSH, LQKENI. J gave up 14 bases and V 5 bases, and 13 bases lay outside the gene matches. The CDR3 protein is CASSSSGTGPLSLHF. CDR3 sequence (DNA): TGTGCCAGCTCATCCTCCGGGACAGGGCCGTTATCCCTCCACTTT.

The chain links TRBV29-1 to TRBJ2-7; D is perhaps TRBD1 or TRBD2 (5 bases each). V was clipped by 2 bases and J by 0 bases, with 11 bases between them. Germline lookup yields CDR1 SQVTM and CDR2 ANQGSEA. The CDR3 consists of 14 residues. CDR3 DNA: TGCAGCGTTGAATTTCGGGACGGCTCCTACGAGCAGTACTTC. Its protein product is CSVEFRDGSYEQYF.